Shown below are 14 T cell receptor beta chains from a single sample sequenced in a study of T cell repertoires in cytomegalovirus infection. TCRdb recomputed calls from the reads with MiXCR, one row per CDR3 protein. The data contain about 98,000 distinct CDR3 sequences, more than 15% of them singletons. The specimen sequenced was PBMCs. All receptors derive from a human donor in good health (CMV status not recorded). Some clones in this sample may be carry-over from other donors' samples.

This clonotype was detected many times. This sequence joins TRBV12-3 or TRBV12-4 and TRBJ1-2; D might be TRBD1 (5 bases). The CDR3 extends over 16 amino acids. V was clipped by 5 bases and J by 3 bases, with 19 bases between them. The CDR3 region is CASSPLLSGVDYGYTF. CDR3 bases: TGTGCCAGCAGTCCCCTCCTGTCGGGGGTTGACTATGGCTACACCTTC.

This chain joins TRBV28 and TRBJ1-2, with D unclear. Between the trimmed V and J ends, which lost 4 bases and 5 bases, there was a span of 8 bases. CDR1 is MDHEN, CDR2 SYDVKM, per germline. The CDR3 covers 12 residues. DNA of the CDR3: TGTGCCAGCAGTTCCCTGGCTTATGGCTACACCTTC. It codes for CASSSLAYGYTF.

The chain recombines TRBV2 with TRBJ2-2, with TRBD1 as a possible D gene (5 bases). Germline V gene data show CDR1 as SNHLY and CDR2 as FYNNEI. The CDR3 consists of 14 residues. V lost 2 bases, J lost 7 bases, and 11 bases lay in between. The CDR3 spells CASSESGQGGELFF. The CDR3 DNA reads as TGTGCCAGCAGTGAATCAGGGCAGGGCGGGGAGCTGTTTTTT. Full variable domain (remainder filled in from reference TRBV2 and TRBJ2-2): EPEVTQTPSHQVTQMGQEVILRCVPISNHLYFYWYRQILGQKVEFLVSFYNNEISEKSEIFDDQFSVERPDGSNFTLKIRSTKLEDSAMYFCASSESGQGGELFFGEGSRLTVL.

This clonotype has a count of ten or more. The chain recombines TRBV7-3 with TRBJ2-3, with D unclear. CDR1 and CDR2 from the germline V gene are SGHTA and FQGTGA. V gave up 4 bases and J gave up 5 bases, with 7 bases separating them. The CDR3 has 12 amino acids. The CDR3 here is CASSYTGDTQYF. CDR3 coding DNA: TGTGCCAGCAGCTACACCGGAGATACGCAGTATTTT.

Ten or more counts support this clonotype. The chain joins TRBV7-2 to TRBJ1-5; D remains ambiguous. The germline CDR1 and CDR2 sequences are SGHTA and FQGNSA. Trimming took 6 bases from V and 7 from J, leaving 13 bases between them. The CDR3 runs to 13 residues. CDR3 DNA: TGTGCCAGCAGTAGTAGCGCGGGACAGCCCCAGCATTTT. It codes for CASSSSAGQPQHF.

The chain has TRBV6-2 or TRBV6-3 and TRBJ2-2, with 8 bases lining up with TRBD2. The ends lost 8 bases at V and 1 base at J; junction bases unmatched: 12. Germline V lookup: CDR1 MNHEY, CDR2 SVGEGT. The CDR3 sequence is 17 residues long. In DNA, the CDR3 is TGTGCCAGCCATCATCCGGGACTAGTCAGGAACACCGGGGAGCTGTTTTTT. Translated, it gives CASHHPGLVRNTGELFF.

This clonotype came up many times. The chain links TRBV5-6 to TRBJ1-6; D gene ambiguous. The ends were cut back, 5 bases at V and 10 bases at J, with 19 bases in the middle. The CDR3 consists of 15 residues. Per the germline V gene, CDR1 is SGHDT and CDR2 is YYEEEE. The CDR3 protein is CASSYYGSVGSPLHF. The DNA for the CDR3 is TGTGCCAGCAGTTACTACGGATCGGTGGGATCACCCCTCCACTTT.

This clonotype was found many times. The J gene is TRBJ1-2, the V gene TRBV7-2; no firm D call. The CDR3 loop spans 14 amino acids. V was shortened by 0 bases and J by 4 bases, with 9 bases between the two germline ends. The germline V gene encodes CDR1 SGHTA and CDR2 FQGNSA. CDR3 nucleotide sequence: TGTGCCAGCAGCTTAGCCCGACAACGCTATGGCTACACCTTC. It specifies CASSLARQRYGYTF.

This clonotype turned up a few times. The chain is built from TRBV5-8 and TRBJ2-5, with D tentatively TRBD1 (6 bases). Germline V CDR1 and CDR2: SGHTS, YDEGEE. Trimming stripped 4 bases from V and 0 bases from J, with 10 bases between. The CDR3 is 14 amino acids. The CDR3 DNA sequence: TGTGCCAGCAGCCCAACAGGGTACCAAGAGACCCAGTACTTC. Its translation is CASSPTGYQETQYF.

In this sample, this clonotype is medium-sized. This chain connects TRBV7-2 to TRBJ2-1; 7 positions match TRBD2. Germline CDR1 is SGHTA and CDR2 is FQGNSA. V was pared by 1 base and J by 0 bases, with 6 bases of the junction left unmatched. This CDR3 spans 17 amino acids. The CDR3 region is CASSLGGRTSSYNEQFF. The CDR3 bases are TGTGCCAGCAGCTTAGGGGGCAGGACTAGCTCCTACAATGAGCAGTTCTTC.

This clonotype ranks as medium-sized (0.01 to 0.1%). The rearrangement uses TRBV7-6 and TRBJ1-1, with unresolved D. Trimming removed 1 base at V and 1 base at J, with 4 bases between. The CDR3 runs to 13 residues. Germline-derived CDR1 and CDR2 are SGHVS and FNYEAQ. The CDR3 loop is CASSLEENTEAFF. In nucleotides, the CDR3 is TGTGCCAGCAGCTTAGAGGAGAACACTGAAGCTTTCTTT. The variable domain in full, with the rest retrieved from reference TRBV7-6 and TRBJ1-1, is GAGVSQSPRYKVTKRGQDVALRCDPISGHVSLYWYRQALGQGPEFLTYFNYEAQQDKSGLPNDRFSAERPEGSISTLTIQRTEQRDSAMYRCASSLEENTEAFFGQGTRLTVV.

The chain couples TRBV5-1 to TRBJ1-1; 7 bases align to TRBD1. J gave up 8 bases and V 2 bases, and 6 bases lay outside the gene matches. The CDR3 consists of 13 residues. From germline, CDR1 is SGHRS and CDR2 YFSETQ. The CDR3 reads CASSFEGAAEAFF. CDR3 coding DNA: TGCGCCAGCAGCTTCGAGGGGGCCGCCGAAGCTTTCTTT.

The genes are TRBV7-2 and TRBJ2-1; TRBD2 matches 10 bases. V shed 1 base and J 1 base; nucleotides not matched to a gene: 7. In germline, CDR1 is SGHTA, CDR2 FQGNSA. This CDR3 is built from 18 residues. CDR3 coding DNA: TGTGCCAGCAGCTTAGGAAGCGGGGGGGCCTCGTCCTACAATGAGCAGTTCTTC. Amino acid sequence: CASSLGSGGASSYNEQFF.

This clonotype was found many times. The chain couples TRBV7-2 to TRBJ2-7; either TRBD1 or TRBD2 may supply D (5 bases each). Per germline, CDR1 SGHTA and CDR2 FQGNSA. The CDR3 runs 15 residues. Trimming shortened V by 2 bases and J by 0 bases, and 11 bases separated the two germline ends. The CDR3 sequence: CASSLQGPSSYEQYF. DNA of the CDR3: TGTGCCAGCAGCTTACAGGGACCCAGCTCCTACGAGCAGTACTTC.